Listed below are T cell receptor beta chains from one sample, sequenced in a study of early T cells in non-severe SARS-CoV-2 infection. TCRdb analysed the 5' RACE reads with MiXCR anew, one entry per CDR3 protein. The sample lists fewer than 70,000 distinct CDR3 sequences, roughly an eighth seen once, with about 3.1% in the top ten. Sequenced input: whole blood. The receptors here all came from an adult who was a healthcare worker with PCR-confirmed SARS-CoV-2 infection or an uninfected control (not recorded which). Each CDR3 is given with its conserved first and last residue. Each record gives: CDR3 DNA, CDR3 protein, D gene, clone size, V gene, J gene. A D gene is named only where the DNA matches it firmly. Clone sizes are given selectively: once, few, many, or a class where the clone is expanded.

cdr3_nt: TGTGCCAGCGGGAGAACAGGGGGTTTGTATGAGCAGTTCTTC; cdr3_aa: CASGRTGGLYEQFF; d_call: TRBD1; clone_size: few; v_call: TRBV11-3; j_call: TRBJ2-1
cdr3_nt: TGCAGTGCTAGAGATGTTAGCGGGAGGAACACCGGGGAGCTGTTTTTT; cdr3_aa: CSARDVSGRNTGELFF; d_call: TRBD2; clone_size: few; v_call: TRBV20-1; j_call: TRBJ2-2
cdr3_nt: TGTGCCAGCAGCATAAGGACAGGGGTTGACCCTGAAAACACCATATATTTT; cdr3_aa: CASSIRTGVDPENTIYF; d_call: TRBD1; clone_size: NA; v_call: TRBV11-2; j_call: TRBJ1-3
cdr3_nt: TGCAGTGCTAGAGATCCAGCGGGAGCGGGGGAGACCCAGTACTTC; cdr3_aa: CSARDPAGAGETQYF; d_call: TRBD2; clone_size: NA; v_call: TRBV20-1; j_call: TRBJ2-5
cdr3_nt: TGTGCCACCAGCAGAGAGATTCGGACCGGGGAGCTGTTTTTT; cdr3_aa: CATSREIRTGELFF; d_call: NA; clone_size: many; v_call: TRBV15; j_call: TRBJ2-2
cdr3_nt: TGCGCCAGCAGCTGGGGACTCACGAACACCGGGGAGCTGTTTTTT; cdr3_aa: CASSWGLTNTGELFF; d_call: NA; clone_size: many; v_call: TRBV5-1; j_call: TRBJ2-2
cdr3_nt: TGTGCCAGCAGTGGCCGACAGTTCCCGGGGGAGCTGTTTTTT; cdr3_aa: CASSGRQFPGELFF; d_call: NA; clone_size: few; v_call: TRBV25-1; j_call: TRBJ2-2
cdr3_nt: TGTGCCTGCAATACCGGGACAGGGGTGGGTACGCAGTATTTT; cdr3_aa: CACNTGTGVGTQYF; d_call: TRBD1; clone_size: NA; v_call: TRBV30; j_call: TRBJ2-3
cdr3_nt: TGTGCCAGCAGCCAAGGTGGGGCCTACGAGCAGTACTTC; cdr3_aa: CASSQGGAYEQYF; d_call: NA; clone_size: many; v_call: TRBV4-2; j_call: TRBJ2-7
cdr3_nt: TGCAGCGTTGAAGAGGGCACAGATACGCAGTATTTT; cdr3_aa: CSVEEGTDTQYF; d_call: NA; clone_size: many; v_call: TRBV29-1; j_call: TRBJ2-3
cdr3_nt: TGTGCCAGCAGCCTCCCGGGGGAGATCCAAGAGACCCAGTACTTC; cdr3_aa: CASSLPGEIQETQYF; d_call: NA; clone_size: NA; v_call: TRBV28; j_call: TRBJ2-5
cdr3_nt: TGCAGTGCTAGACCCCTTCGATACAATGAGCAGCTCTTC; cdr3_aa: CSARPLRYNEQLF; d_call: NA; clone_size: once; v_call: TRBV20-1; j_call: TRBJ2-1
cdr3_nt: TGTGCCAGCAGCCTTACCGGGACAGTTACCTACGAGCAGTACTTC; cdr3_aa: CASSLTGTVTYEQYF; d_call: TRBD1; clone_size: many; v_call: TRBV28; j_call: TRBJ2-7
cdr3_nt: TGTGCCAGCCGCTCAGGTACCACAACCTACGAGCAGTACTTC; cdr3_aa: CASRSGTTTYEQYF; d_call: NA; clone_size: many; v_call: TRBV28; j_call: TRBJ2-7
cdr3_nt: TGCGCCAGCAGCAAGACCCCCGACACTGAAGCTTTCTTT; cdr3_aa: CASSKTPDTEAFF; d_call: NA; clone_size: NA; v_call: TRBV5-1; j_call: TRBJ1-1
cdr3_nt: TGTGCCAGCAGCAAAGTTGGTGGAAAATCAGGGGACACTGAAGCTTTCTTT; cdr3_aa: CASSKVGGKSGDTEAFF; d_call: NA; clone_size: NA; v_call: TRBV21-1; j_call: TRBJ1-1
cdr3_nt: TGTGCCAGCAGCCTCAGGGGGACTAATGAAAAACTGTTTTTT; cdr3_aa: CASSLRGTNEKLFF; d_call: TRBD1; clone_size: many; v_call: TRBV6-4; j_call: TRBJ1-4
cdr3_nt: TGTGCCAGCAGTGATTCTGGGCCTGAGGCCGATCAGCCCCAGCATTTT; cdr3_aa: CASSDSGPEADQPQHF; d_call: NA; clone_size: NA; v_call: TRBV2; j_call: TRBJ1-5
cdr3_nt: TGTGCCAGCAGTTTATTGCCGGGGGAGCAGTACTTC; cdr3_aa: CASSLLPGEQYF; d_call: NA; clone_size: NA; v_call: TRBV28; j_call: TRBJ2-7
cdr3_nt: TGCAGCGTTGGTTACAATGAGCAGTTCTTC; cdr3_aa: CSVGYNEQFF; d_call: NA; clone_size: NA; v_call: TRBV29-1; j_call: TRBJ2-1
cdr3_nt: TGTGCCAGCAGTTCGGGACTAGCGGGAGGGGGGCTCTCCTACAATGAGCAGTTCTTC; cdr3_aa: CASSSGLAGGGLSYNEQFF; d_call: TRBD2; clone_size: NA; v_call: TRBV27; j_call: TRBJ2-1